The 5 T cell receptor beta chains reported below all come from one sample, sequenced in a study of shared clonotypes between healthy human individuals. Here immunoSEQ multiplex PCR was the method, and the copy in TCRdb shows in-frame clones only, minus some. The table includes about 530,000 clones, 95% to 97% detected once. The sample taken for sequencing was naive CD4+ T cells sorted from blood. The subset was: CD45RA+ positively selected. These receptors all come from a young woman in good health.

The genes are TRBV28 and TRBJ2-2, with a possible D match to TRBD1 (6 bases). The CDR3 has 14 residues. Germline V gene sequence: CDR1 MDHEN, CDR2 SYDVKM. With 1 base removed from V and 3 bases from J, the gap between germline ends came to 6 bases. CDR3 nucleotide sequence: TGTGCCAGCAGTTTATACAGGGACACCGGGGAGCTGTTTTTT. This gives the protein CASSLYRDTGELFF.

V and J are TRBV5-6 and TRBJ1-3; 7 bases agree with TRBD1. Per germline, CDR1 SGHDT and CDR2 YYEEEE. This CDR3 is built from 15 residues. V lost 4 bases to trimming and J lost 4 bases; unmatched junction nucleotides: 8. As DNA, the CDR3 is TGTGCCAGCAGCCAAACGGACAGGCGGGGAAACACCATATATTTT. Its translation: CASSQTDRRGNTIYF.

The chain joins TRBV5-1 to TRBJ2-7; possibly TRBD2 for D (6 bases). Trimming cost V 4 bases and J 1 base, with 9 bases left between them. The V gene's germline CDR1 is SGHRS and CDR2 YFSETQ. The CDR3 is made up of 13 amino acids. The CDR3 is CASSVAGSYEQYF. The DNA for the CDR3 is TGCGCCAGCAGCGTGGCGGGATCCTACGAGCAGTACTTC.

The chain combines TRBV25-1 with TRBJ2-2; D may be TRBD2 (6 bases). The germline V gene encodes CDR1 MGHDK and CDR2 SYGVNS. The CDR3 has 14 residues. Between the trimmed V and J ends, which lost 1 base and 8 bases, there was a span of 11 bases. Written as DNA, the CDR3 is TGTGCCAGCAGTGAATGGGGGGTAGGTGGGGAGCTGTTTTTT. Translated: CASSEWGVGGELFF.

V gene TRBV28 combines with J gene TRBJ1-5, with TRBD1 matching 12 bases. Trimming cost V 6 bases and J 1 base; bases outside gene matches: 10. Germline V gene data show CDR1 as MDHEN and CDR2 as SYDVKM. The CDR3 has 18 residues. The CDR3 coding sequence is TGTGCCAGCAGGGAAGGGACAGGGGGCGCGGTAAGCAATCAGCCCCAGCATTTT. As protein: CASREGTGGAVSNQPQHF.